This T cell receptor beta chain was sequenced in a study of blood T cell repertoires in COVID-19. In the study overall: Some COVID-19 samples were acute and others convalescent; all came from the United States, Italy and Spain.

In the source study's methods: Amplification of reference gene primers provided the estimated nucleated cell counts. Generated by immunoSEQ multiplex PCR, the TCRdb table keeps only in-frame clones and is missing some. The D gene and trimming were derived from the DNA, and the V and J assignments and clone size from that table. The table records roughly 55,000 clones, 80% to 90% of them present only once. Germline CDR1 and CDR2: MNHEY and SMNVEV (reference sequence). CDR3 length equals 14 residues. V was pared by 6 bases and J by 5 bases, with 17 bases between. Specimen: peripheral blood. This clonotype was obtained from a man aged 60 to 69 with active or convalescent COVID-19. The V and J genes are TRBV27 and TRBJ2-7; TRBD2 is a possible D gene (6 bases). The CDR3 reads CASSTPGTVNEQYF. The CDR3 coding sequence is TGTGCCAGCAGCACTCCCGGGACTGTGAACGAGCAGTACTTC.